This TCR beta chain was profiled in a study of cytomegalovirus exposure and HLA in healthy donors. The CDR3 runs 13 residues. Per the germline V gene, CDR1 is SQVTM and CDR2 is ANQGSEA. Trimming left V 7 bases short and J 3 bases short, with 15 bases between. Researchers ran the PCR with 60 Vbeta and 13 Jbeta primers. The protocol was immunoSEQ multiplex PCR, while the TCRdb copy is restricted to in-frame clones and leaves out a portion. The sample lists about 200,000 clones, roughly 90% occurring once. The chain has TRBV29-1 and TRBJ1-1; D gene uncertain. The TCR originated in a woman in her twenties or thirties in good health and CMV-seronegative. Sequenced sample: PBMCs. The CDR3 DNA follows: TGCAGCGCCCTTGTCGTGCAGGACACTGAAGCTTTCTTT. Its translation is CSALVVQDTEAFF.